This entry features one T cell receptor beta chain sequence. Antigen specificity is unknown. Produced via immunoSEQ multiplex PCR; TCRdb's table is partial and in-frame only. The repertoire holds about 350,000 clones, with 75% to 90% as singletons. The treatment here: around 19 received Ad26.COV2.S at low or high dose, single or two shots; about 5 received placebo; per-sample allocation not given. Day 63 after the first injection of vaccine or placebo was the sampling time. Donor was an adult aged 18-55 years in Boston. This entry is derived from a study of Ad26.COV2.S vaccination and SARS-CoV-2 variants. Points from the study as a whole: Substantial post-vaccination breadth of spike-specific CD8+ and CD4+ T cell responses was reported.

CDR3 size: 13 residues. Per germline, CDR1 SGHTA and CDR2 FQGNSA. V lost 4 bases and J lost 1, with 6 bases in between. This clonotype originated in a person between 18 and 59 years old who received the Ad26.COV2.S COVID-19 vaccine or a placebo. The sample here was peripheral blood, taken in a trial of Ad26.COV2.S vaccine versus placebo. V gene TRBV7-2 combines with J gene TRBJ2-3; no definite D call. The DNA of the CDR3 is TGTGCCAGCAGCTCTCAACGCACAGATACGCAGTATTTT. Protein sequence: CASSSQRTDTQYF.